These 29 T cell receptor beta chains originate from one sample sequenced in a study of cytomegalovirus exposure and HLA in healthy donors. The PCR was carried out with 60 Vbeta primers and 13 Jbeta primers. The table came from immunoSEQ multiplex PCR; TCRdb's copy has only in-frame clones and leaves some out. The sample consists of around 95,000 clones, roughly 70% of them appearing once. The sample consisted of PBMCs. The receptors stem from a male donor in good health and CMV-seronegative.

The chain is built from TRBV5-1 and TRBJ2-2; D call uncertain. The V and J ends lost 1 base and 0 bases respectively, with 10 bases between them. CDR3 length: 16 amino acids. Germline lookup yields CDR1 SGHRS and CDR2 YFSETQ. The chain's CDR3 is CASSLSGSANTGELFF. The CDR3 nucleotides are TGCGCCAGCAGCTTGTCTGGCAGCGCGAACACCGGGGAGCTGTTTTTT. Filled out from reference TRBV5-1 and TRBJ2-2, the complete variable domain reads KAGVTQTPRYLIKTRGQQVTLSCSPISGHRSVSWYQQTPGQGLQFLFEYFSETQRNKGNFPGRFSGRQFSNSRSEMNVSTLELGDSALYLCASSLSGSANTGELFFGEGSRLTVL.

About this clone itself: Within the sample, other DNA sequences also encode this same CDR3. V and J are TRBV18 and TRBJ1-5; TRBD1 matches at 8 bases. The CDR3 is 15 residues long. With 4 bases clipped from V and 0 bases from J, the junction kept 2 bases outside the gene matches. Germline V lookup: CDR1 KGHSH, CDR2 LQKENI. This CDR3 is CASSRGTGSNQPQHF. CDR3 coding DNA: TGTGCCAGCTCACGCGGGACAGGTAGCAATCAGCCCCAGCATTTT.

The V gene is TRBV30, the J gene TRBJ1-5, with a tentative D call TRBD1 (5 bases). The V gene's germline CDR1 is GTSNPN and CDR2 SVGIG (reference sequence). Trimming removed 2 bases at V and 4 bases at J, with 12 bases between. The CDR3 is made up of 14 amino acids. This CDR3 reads CAWSSRGGNQPQHF. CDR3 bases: TGTGCCTGGAGTAGTCGCGGGGGAAATCAGCCCCAGCATTTT.

The CDR3 is CASSYGLPNTEAFF. CDR3 DNA sequence: TGTGCCAGCAGTTACGGACTGCCGAACACTGAAGCTTTCTTT. V gene TRBV6-5 combines with J gene TRBJ1-1; no reliable D call. V lost 2 bases and J lost 1, with 8 bases in between. Germline V gene sequence: CDR1 MNHEY, CDR2 SVGAGI. The CDR3 spans 14 residues.

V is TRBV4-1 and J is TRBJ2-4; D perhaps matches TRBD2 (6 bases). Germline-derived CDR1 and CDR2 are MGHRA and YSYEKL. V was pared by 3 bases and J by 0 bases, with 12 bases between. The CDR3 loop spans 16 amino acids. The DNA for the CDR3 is TGCGCCAGCAGCCAGGGGGACTTCCTAGCCAAAAACATTCAGTACTTC. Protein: CASSQGDFLAKNIQYF.

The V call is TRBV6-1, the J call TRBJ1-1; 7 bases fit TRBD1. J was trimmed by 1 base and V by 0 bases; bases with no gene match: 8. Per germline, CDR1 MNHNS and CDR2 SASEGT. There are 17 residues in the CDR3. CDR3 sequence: CASSEAHGTEWNTEAFF. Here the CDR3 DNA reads TGTGCCAGCAGTGAAGCGCACGGGACAGAGTGGAACACTGAAGCTTTCTTT.

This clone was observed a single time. CDR3 coding DNA: TGTGCCAGTAGTTGGGGACAGGGAAGTTTCACCGGGGAGCTGTTTTTT. Translation gives CASSWGQGSFTGELFF. This chain joins TRBV19 and TRBJ2-2; TRBD1 aligns across 9 bases. After removal of 5 bases from V and 4 bases from J, the junction contained 8 bases not matched to a gene. In germline, CDR1 is LNHDA, CDR2 SQIVND (reference sequence). The CDR3 is 16 amino acids.

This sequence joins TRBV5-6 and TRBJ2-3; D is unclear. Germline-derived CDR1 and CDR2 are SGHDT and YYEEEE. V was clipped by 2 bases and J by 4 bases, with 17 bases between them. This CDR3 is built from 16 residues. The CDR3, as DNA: TGTGCCAGCAGCTTCTATGGGTTAGGAGAGGCAGATACGCAGTATTTT. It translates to CASSFYGLGEADTQYF.

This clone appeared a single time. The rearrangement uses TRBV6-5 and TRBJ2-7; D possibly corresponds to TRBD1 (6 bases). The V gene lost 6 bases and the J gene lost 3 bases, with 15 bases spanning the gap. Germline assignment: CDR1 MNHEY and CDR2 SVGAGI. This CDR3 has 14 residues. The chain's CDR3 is CASRVLGAGYEQYF. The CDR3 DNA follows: TGTGCCAGCAGGGTTTTGGGGGCCGGCTACGAGCAGTACTTC.

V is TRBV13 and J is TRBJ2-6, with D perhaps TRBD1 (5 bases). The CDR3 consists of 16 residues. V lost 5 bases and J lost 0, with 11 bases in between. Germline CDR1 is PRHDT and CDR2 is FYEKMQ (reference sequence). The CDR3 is CASSADSPSGANVLTF. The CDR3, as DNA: TGTGCCAGCAGCGCCGACAGTCCCTCTGGGGCCAACGTCCTGACTTTC.

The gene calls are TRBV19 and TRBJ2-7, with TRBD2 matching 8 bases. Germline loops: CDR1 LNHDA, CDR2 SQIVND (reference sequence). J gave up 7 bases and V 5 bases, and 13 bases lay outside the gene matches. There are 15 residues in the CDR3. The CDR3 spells CASSVRGGVPGEQYF. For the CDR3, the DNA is TGTGCCAGTAGTGTCCGGGGGGGAGTGCCGGGGGAGCAGTACTTC.

CDR3 nucleotide sequence: TGTGCCAGCAGTTTATCAGAGGGCCGCGGCTCTGGGGCCAACGTCCTGACTTTC. Its protein is CASSLSEGRGSGANVLTF. The J gene is TRBJ2-6, the V gene TRBV27, with D tentatively TRBD2 (5 bases). V was pared by 0 bases and J by 0 bases, with 12 bases between. The CDR3 has 18 amino acids. Germline CDR1 is MNHEY and CDR2 is SMNVEV (reference sequence). Full variable domain (missing parts from reference TRBV27 and TRBJ2-6): EAQVTQNPRYLITVTGKKLTVTCSQNMNHEYMSWYRQDPGLGLRQIYYSMNVEVTDKGDVPEGYKVSRKEKRNFPLILESPSPNQTSLYFCASSLSEGRGSGANVLTFGAGSRLTVL.

In nucleotides, the CDR3 is TGTGCCAGCGGGTCCCATGGGGGGACTAATGAAAAACTGTTTTTT. Encoded protein: CASGSHGGTNEKLFF. The chain recombines TRBV27 with TRBJ1-4; tentatively, D is TRBD1 (5 bases). This CDR3 is 15 amino acids long. Trimming left V 8 bases short and J 2 bases short, with 15 bases between. Germline CDR1 is MNHEY and CDR2 is SMNVEV (reference sequence).

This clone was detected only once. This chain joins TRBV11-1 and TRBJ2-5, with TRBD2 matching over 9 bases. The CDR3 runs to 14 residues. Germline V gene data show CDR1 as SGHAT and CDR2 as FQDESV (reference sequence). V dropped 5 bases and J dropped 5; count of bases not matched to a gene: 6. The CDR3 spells CASSGSGSWETQYF. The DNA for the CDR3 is TGTGCCAGCAGCGGTAGCGGGAGCTGGGAGACCCAGTACTTC.

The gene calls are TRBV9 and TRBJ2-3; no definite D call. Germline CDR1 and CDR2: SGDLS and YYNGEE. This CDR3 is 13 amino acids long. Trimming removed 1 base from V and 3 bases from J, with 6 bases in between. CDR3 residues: CASSVSGTDTQYF. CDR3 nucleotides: TGTGCCAGCAGCGTATCAGGAACAGATACGCAGTATTTT.

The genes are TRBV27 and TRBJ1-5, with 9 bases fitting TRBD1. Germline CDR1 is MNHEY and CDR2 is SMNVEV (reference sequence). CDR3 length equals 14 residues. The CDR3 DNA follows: TGTCTGGACAGGGGATGGGGTGGCAATCAGCCCCAGCATTTT. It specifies CLDRGWGGNQPQHF.

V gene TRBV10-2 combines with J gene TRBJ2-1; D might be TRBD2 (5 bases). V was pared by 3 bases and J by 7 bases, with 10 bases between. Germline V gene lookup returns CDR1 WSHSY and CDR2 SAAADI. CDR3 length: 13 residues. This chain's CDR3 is CASSEPSRNEQFF. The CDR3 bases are TGCGCCAGCAGTGAACCTAGCCGGAATGAGCAGTTCTTC.

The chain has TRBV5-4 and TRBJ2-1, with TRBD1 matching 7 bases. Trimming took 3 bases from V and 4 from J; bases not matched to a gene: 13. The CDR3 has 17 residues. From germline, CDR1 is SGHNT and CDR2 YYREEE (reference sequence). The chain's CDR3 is CASSSPDRARRYNEQFF. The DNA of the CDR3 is TGTGCCAGCAGCTCTCCTGACAGGGCCCGGCGGTACAATGAGCAGTTCTTC.

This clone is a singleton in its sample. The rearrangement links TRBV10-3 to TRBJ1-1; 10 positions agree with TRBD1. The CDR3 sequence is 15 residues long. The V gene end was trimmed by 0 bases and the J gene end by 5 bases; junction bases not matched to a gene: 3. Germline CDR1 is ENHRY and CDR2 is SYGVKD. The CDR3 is CAISESRQGATEAFF. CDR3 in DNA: TGTGCCATCAGTGAGTCCCGACAGGGGGCTACTGAAGCTTTCTTT.

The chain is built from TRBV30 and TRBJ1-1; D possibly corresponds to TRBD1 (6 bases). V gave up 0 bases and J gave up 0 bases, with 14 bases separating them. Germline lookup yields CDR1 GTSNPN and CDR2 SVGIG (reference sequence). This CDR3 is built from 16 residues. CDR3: CAWSVYGGLMNTEAFF. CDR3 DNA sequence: TGTGCCTGGAGTGTATATGGGGGCCTCATGAACACTGAAGCTTTCTTT. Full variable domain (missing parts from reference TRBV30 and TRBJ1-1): SQTIHQWPATLVQPVGSPLSLECTVEGTSNPNLYWYRQAAGRGLQLLFYSVGIGQISSEVPQNLSASRPQDRQFILSSKKLLLSDSGFYLCAWSVYGGLMNTEAFFGQGTRLTVV.

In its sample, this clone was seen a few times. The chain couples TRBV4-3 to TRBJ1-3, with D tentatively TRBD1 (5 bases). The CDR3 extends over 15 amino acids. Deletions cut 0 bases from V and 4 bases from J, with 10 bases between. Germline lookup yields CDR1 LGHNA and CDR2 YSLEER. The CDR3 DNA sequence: TGCGCCAGCAGCCAAGAGGGGGGGAACGGAAACACCATATATTTT. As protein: CASSQEGGNGNTIYF.

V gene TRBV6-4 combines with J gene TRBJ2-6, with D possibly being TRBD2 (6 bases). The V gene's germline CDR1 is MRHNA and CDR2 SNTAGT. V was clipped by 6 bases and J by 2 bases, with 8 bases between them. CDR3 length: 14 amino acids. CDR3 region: CASSGSAGANVLTF. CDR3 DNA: TGTGCCAGCAGCGGGAGTGCTGGGGCCAACGTCCTGACTTTC.

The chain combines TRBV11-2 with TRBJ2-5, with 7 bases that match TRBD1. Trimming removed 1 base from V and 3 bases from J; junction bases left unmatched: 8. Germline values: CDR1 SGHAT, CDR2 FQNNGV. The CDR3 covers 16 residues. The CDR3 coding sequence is TGTGCCAGCAGCTTAGCCCGACAGGGATGGGAAGAGACCCAGTACTTC. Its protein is CASSLARQGWEETQYF.

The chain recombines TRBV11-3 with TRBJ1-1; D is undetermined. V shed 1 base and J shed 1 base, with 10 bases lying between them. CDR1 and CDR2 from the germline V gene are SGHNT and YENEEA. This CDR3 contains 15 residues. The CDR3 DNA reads TGTGCCAGCAGCTTAGGGGTCGGGAAGAACACTGAAGCTTTCTTT. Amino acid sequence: CASSLGVGKNTEAFF.

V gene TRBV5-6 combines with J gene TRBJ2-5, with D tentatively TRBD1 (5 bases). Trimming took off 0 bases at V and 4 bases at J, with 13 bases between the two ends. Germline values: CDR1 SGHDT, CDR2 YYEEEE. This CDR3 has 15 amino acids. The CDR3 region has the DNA TGTGCCAGCAGCTTGGTGGTCGGCCAGGGAGAGACCCAGTACTTC. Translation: CASSLVVGQGETQYF.

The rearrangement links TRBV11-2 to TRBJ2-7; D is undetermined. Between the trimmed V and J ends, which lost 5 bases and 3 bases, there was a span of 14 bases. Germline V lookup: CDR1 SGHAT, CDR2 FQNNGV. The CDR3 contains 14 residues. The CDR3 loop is CASSPGPGIYEQYF. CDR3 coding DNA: TGTGCCAGCAGCCCTGGTCCAGGTATCTACGAGCAGTACTTC. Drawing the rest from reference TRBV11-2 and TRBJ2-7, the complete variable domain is EAGVAQSPRYKIIEKRQSVAFWCNPISGHATLYWYQQILGQGPKLLIQFQNNGVVDDSQLPKDRFSAERLKGVDSTLKIQPAKLEDSAVYLCASSPGPGIYEQYFGPGTRLTVT.

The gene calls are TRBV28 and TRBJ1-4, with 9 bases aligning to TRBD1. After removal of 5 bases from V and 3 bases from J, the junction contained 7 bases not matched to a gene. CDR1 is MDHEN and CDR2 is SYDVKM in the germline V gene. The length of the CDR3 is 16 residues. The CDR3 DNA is TGTGCCAGCAGTCCAAGACAGGGGGTAGCTAATGAAAAACTGTTTTTT. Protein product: CASSPRQGVANEKLFF.

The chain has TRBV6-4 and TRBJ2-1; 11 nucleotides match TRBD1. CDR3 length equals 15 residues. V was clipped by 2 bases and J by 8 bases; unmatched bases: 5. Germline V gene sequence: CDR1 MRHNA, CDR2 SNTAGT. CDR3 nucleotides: TGTGCCAGCAGTGACGGGACAGGGGGATTGGATGAGCAGTTCTTC. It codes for CASSDGTGGLDEQFF.

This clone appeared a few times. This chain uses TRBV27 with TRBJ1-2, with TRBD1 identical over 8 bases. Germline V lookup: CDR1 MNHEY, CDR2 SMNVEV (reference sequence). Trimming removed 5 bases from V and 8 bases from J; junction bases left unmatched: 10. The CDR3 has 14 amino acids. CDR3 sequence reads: CASSPRAGGGGYTF. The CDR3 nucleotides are TGTGCCAGCAGTCCAAGGGCAGGGGGCGGAGGCTACACCTTC.